These 16 T cell receptor beta chains were all obtained from the same sample, sequenced in a study of blood T cell repertoires in COVID-19. Generated by immunoSEQ multiplex PCR, the TCRdb table keeps only in-frame clones and is missing some. The data show roughly 100,000 clones, about 90% seen once. Input material: peripheral blood. These receptors all come from a human donor with active COVID-19. The donor label of this sample is uncertain.

This chain links TRBV4-1 with TRBJ2-1; a possible D gene is TRBD2 (5 bases). Deletions cut 5 bases from V and 0 bases from J, with 14 bases between. This CDR3 comprises 16 residues. Germline loops: CDR1 MGHRA, CDR2 YSYEKL. The CDR3 DNA is TGCGCCAGCAGCTGGAGACCTGGGAGCTCCTACAATGAGCAGTTCTTC. Translated, it gives CASSWRPGSSYNEQFF.

The V call is TRBV7-2, the J call TRBJ1-5; D possibly corresponds to TRBD1 (6 bases). The CDR3 runs 16 residues. V was trimmed by 1 base and J by 4 bases, leaving 14 bases between them. Germline V gene data show CDR1 as SGHTA and CDR2 as FQGNSA. The CDR3 loop reads CASSLGRQQGNQPQHF. The CDR3 nucleotides are TGTGCCAGCAGCTTAGGACGACAGCAGGGGAATCAGCCCCAGCATTTT.

This rearrangement joins TRBV5-1 to TRBJ1-5; 8 positions agree with TRBD1. In germline, CDR1 is SGHRS, CDR2 YFSETQ. J gave up 3 bases and V 5 bases, and 10 bases lay outside the gene matches. The CDR3 has 16 residues. CDR3 protein: CASSSGQGGVNQPQHF. DNA of the CDR3: TGCGCCAGCAGTTCCGGACAGGGTGGAGTCAATCAGCCCCAGCATTTT.

The J gene is TRBJ2-1, the V gene TRBV5-4; D perhaps matches TRBD1 (6 bases). CDR3 length equals 13 residues. Germline loops: CDR1 SGHNT, CDR2 YYREEE (reference sequence). The germline V and J ends were trimmed by 9 bases and 0 bases, with 10 bases remaining between them. The CDR3 DNA follows: TGTGCCACAGGGGAGCGCTCCTACAATGAGCAGTTCTTC. It specifies CATGERSYNEQFF.

The gene calls are TRBV4-2 and TRBJ1-6; no reliable D call. Germline V gene lookup returns CDR1 LGHNA and CDR2 YNFKEQ. V lost 5 bases and J 0 bases, leaving 14 bases between the germline ends. The CDR3 covers 17 residues. CDR3: CASSSREGTSYNSPLHF. The CDR3 DNA follows: TGTGCCAGCAGCTCCCGGGAGGGTACCTCCTATAATTCACCCCTCCACTTT.

With regard to this clone: Its ends do not fully match the called genes, so a read error is possible. J is TRBJ1-1 and V is TRBV10-3; 11 nucleotides match TRBD1. The CDR3 sequence is 14 residues long. Germline-derived CDR1 and CDR2 are ENHRY and SYGVKD. CDR3 nucleotides: TGTGCCATAAGTGGAAGGGGACAGGGGGCTGAAGCTTTCTTT. It translates to CAISGRGQGAEAFF.

V and J are TRBV27 and TRBJ1-5; tentatively, D is TRBD1 (5 bases). CDR3 size: 14 residues. Trimming pared 6 bases from V and 1 base from J, leaving 10 bases between. From germline, CDR1 is MNHEY and CDR2 SMNVEV (reference sequence). CDR3 protein: CASRKGVSNQPQHF. CDR3 DNA sequence: TGTGCCAGCAGGAAAGGGGTGAGCAATCAGCCCCAGCATTTT.

This chain's CDR3 is CSVAAGQETQYF. The CDR3 DNA sequence: TGCAGCGTTGCGGCAGGGCAAGAGACCCAGTACTTC. The genes are TRBV29-1 and TRBJ2-5, with a possible D match to TRBD1 (5 bases). The CDR3 is 12 residues long. Trimming shortened V by 4 bases and J by 2 bases, and 8 bases separated the two germline ends. Germline V gene sequence: CDR1 SQVTM, CDR2 ANQGSEA.

The V gene is TRBV4-1, the J gene TRBJ1-2, with D hard to call. The CDR3 has 13 residues. Trimming took off 0 bases at V and 2 bases at J, with 4 bases between the two ends. CDR1 MGHRA and CDR2 YSYEKL come from the germline V gene. CDR3 amino acids: CASSQELNYGYTF. In DNA form, the CDR3 reads TGCGCCAGCAGCCAAGAGCTAAACTATGGCTACACCTTC.

This chain uses TRBV4-1 with TRBJ2-3; 9 bases fit TRBD2. This CDR3 has 17 residues. The junction had 14 bases not matched to a gene; V was cut back by 4 bases and J by 6 bases. CDR1 is MGHRA, CDR2 YSYEKL, per germline. The CDR3 loop reads CASSPSPLAGPADTQYF. In nucleotides, the CDR3 is TGCGCCAGCAGCCCCAGTCCTCTAGCGGGGCCGGCGGATACGCAGTATTTT.

The genes are TRBV4-2 and TRBJ1-5, with D possibly TRBD1 on 6 matching bases. CDR3 size: 16 residues. Trimming stripped 0 bases from V and 5 bases from J, with 14 bases between. In germline, CDR1 is LGHNA, CDR2 YNFKEQ. The CDR3 here is CASSQEAQGTYQPQHF. The CDR3 DNA reads TGTGCCAGCAGCCAAGAGGCCCAGGGGACGTATCAGCCCCAGCATTTT.

V gene TRBV19 combines with J gene TRBJ2-3; 7 bases match TRBD2. Germline CDR1 reads LNHDA; CDR2 reads SQIVND (reference sequence). After removal of 3 bases from V and 2 bases from J, the junction contained 5 bases not matched to a gene. The CDR3 spans 15 residues. The DNA of the CDR3 is TGTGCCAGTAGTATGGCGGGGGTAAACACAGATACGCAGTATTTT. Protein sequence: CASSMAGVNTDTQYF.

The chain combines TRBV7-9 with TRBJ2-3; the match to TRBD1 covers 11 bases. Germline assignment: CDR1 SEHNR and CDR2 FQNEAQ (reference sequence). The CDR3 totals 15 residues. V trimming: 1 base; J trimming: 5 bases; junction bases outside the gene matches: 2. The CDR3 region has the DNA TGTGCCAGCAGCTTAGGGACAGGGGGCGAAGATACGCAGTATTTT. Protein sequence: CASSLGTGGEDTQYF.

V and J are TRBV2 and TRBJ1-5, with D possibly TRBD1 on 6 matching bases. This CDR3 has 13 amino acids. Germline values: CDR1 SNHLY, CDR2 FYNNEI. Deletions cut 6 bases from V and 5 bases from J, with 11 bases between. The CDR3 loop is CASSVQGYQPQHF. The DNA for the CDR3 is TGTGCCAGCAGCGTACAGGGTTATCAGCCCCAGCATTTT.

V usage is TRBV29-1 and J usage is TRBJ1-1; D remains ambiguous. V lost 7 bases and J lost 6, with 15 bases in between. Germline V gives CDR1 SQVTM, CDR2 ANQGSEA. This CDR3 is 12 amino acids long. The CDR3 coding sequence is TGCAGCGGCCTCGGGGTCTTGCCTGAAGCTTTCTTT. It is translated as CSGLGVLPEAFF.

V gene TRBV12-3 or TRBV12-4 combines with J gene TRBJ1-5; D not resolved. The CDR3 consists of 13 residues. The V and J ends lost 2 bases and 6 bases respectively, with 8 bases between them. The CDR3 nucleotides read TGTGCCAGCAGTTTACGGGTCGGTCAGCCCCAGCATTTT. Residues: CASSLRVGQPQHF.